This T cell receptor (beta chain) was sequenced for a study of shared clonotypes between healthy human individuals. Adult donors, all healthy and HIV-negative, had no recent acute infections or vaccinations. Subsets obtained from CD4+ cells comprised CD45RA+ naive and CD45RA-negative memory cells. Sequencing was performed with immunoSEQ multiplex PCR; in TCRdb, only in-frame clones are kept and a portion is missing. The sample has 1,100,000 or so clones; about 80% are singletons. This CDR3 spans 14 amino acids. The V and J ends lost 6 bases and 2 bases, in that order; junction bases with no gene match: 6. Germline lookup yields CDR1 SGHTA and CDR2 FQGNSA.

Sequenced input: memory CD4+ T cells from PBMCs. Described subset: CD45RA-negative fraction. The V call is TRBV7-2, the J call TRBJ2-5; TRBD1 aligns across 7 bases. This TCR was sampled from a man between 18 and 35 years old in good health. Some clones in this sample may be carry-over from other donors' samples. The chain's CDR3 is CASRQNRGQETQYF. In DNA, the CDR3 is TGTGCCAGCAGGCAAAACAGGGGACAAGAGACCCAGTACTTC.